The 31 T cell receptor beta chains below were found in one sample sequenced in a study of cytotoxic CD8 clonotypes in ibrutinib-treated CLL. Sequencing used immunoSEQ multiplex PCR; TCRdb keeps in-frame clones, though not all of them. Of 330,000 or so clones in the sample, roughly 67% are singletons; the top ten hold 6% to 6.5%. The specimen was PBMCs, collected after 36 months of ibrutinib treatment. The origin of the receptors is a human donor with chronic lymphocytic leukemia.

This chain connects TRBV2 to TRBJ2-6, with 7 bases that match TRBD1. The germline gives CDR1 SNHLY, CDR2 FYNNEI. This CDR3 region has 16 residues. V trimming: 6 bases; J trimming: 1 base; junction bases outside the gene matches: 6. The CDR3 DNA reads as TGTGCCAGCAGCGGGGACAGCAAATCTGGGGCCAACGTCCTGACTTTC. Its protein product is CASSGDSKSGANVLTF.

This clone was detected only a few times. The chain couples TRBV23-1 to TRBJ2-7; TRBD1 or TRBD2 may be the D gene (7 bases each). TRBV23-1 is an ORF for which the function is uncertain. Trimming stripped 0 bases from V and 3 bases from J, with 18 bases between. The CDR3 covers 17 residues. The CDR3 DNA reads TGCGCCAGCAGTCAATCCCGGAGACAGGGAGGGTACTACGAGCAGTACTTC. Residues: CASSQSRRQGGYYEQYF.

V gene TRBV5-4 combines with J gene TRBJ2-5; 12 bases agree with TRBD2. The CDR3 totals 16 residues. V gave up 1 base and J gave up 5 bases; unmatched junction bases: 6. Germline-derived CDR1 and CDR2 are SGHNT and YYREEE (reference sequence). The CDR3 DNA is TGTGCCAGCAGCTTGTGGCTAGCGGGAGGGTCGGAGACCCAGTACTTC. As protein: CASSLWLAGGSETQYF.

This clone was seen a single time. The chain couples TRBV9 to TRBJ2-1; 13 bases align to TRBD2. The V segment lost 4 bases and the J segment 9 bases; nucleotides outside the gene matches: 10. Per the germline V gene, CDR1 is SGDLS and CDR2 is YYNGEE. The CDR3 totals 16 residues. The CDR3 region has the DNA TGTGCCAGCAGCCCAGAAGGGACTAGCGGGGCTGGTGAGCAGTTCTTC. Its protein is CASSPEGTSGAGEQFF.

J is TRBJ2-3 and V is TRBV5-5, with D possibly being TRBD1 (6 bases). The CDR3 is made up of 12 amino acids. Germline CDR1 SGHKS, CDR2 YYEKEE (reference sequence). Trimming shortened V by 5 bases and J by 6 bases, and 10 bases separated the two germline ends. This CDR3 reads CASSKRGDTQYF. The CDR3 nucleotides are TGTGCCAGCAGTAAGAGGGGGGATACGCAGTATTTT.

The genes are TRBV21-1 and TRBJ2-7; TRBD1 reflects the table's D call only, with no check against the DNA. TRBV21-1 is recorded as a pseudogene. CDR3 size: 15 residues. The CDR3 coding sequence is TGTGCCAGCAGCAAGACCAGGCTTAGCTCCTACGAGCAGTACTTC. Translated: CASSKTRLSSYEQYF.

Comments on this clone: Other DNA sequences in the sample encode the same CDR3. The chain recombines TRBV5-4 with TRBJ1-1; 7 bases line up with TRBD1. This CDR3 is 16 amino acids long. After removal of 0 bases from V and 0 bases from J, the junction contained 5 bases not matched to a gene. Germline loops: CDR1 SGHNT, CDR2 YYREEE (reference sequence). CDR3 loop: CASSLGAGGLNTEAFF. CDR3 nucleotide sequence: TGTGCCAGCAGCTTGGGGGCAGGGGGTCTGAACACTGAAGCTTTCTTT.

This clone was seen more than once but under ten times. V is TRBV5-1 and J is TRBJ1-5; D is perhaps TRBD1 (5 bases). CDR3 size: 13 residues. V gave up 3 bases and J gave up 4 bases, with 8 bases separating them. Germline CDR1 reads SGHRS; CDR2 reads YFSETQ. The CDR3 sequence is CASSSGGNQPQHF. CDR3 DNA: TGCGCCAGCAGCTCCGGGGGGAATCAGCCCCAGCATTTT.

The chain couples TRBV29-1 to TRBJ2-1; 15 bases map to TRBD2. Per the germline V gene, CDR1 is SQVTM and CDR2 is ANQGSEA. The CDR3 contains 14 residues. Germline trimming cut 6 bases from V and 11 bases from J; bases unmatched to any gene: 8. DNA for the CDR3: TGCAGCGTGCGGCCGGGACTAGCGGGGGGAAAGCAGTTCTTC. It codes for CSVRPGLAGGKQFF.

This clone was counted between two and nine times. The chain carries TRBV7-3 and TRBJ2-7; 9 nucleotides align to TRBD2. Germline V gene lookup returns CDR1 SGHTA and CDR2 FQGTGA. V shed 0 bases, J shed 5 bases, and the junction held 5 bases outside the gene matches. The length of the CDR3 is 15 residues. The CDR3 bases are TGTGCCAGCAGCTTAACGGGACTAGCAGCTAACGAGCAGTACTTC. Translation gives CASSLTGLAANEQYF.

The chain is built from TRBV28 and TRBJ2-7; D might be TRBD1 or TRBD2, each matching 7 bases. Germline V gene sequence: CDR1 MDHEN, CDR2 SYDVKM. V was trimmed by 3 bases and J by 1 base, leaving 10 bases between them. The CDR3 has 14 amino acids. The CDR3 is CASSFRGGSYEQYF. The CDR3 DNA reads TGTGCCAGCAGTTTCAGGGGGGGATCCTACGAGCAGTACTTC.

This clone came up once. This rearrangement joins TRBV9 to TRBJ2-3; D unclear. Germline CDR1 SGDLS, CDR2 YYNGEE. This CDR3 spans 15 amino acids. V was shortened by 4 bases and J by 3 bases, with 15 bases between the two germline ends. The CDR3 coding sequence is TGTGCCAGCAGCCAACCCGGGCCTGAAACAGATACGCAGTATTTT. Amino acid sequence: CASSQPGPETDTQYF.

This chain joins TRBV28 and TRBJ2-7, with D possibly matching TRBD2 (6 bases). V dropped 2 bases and J dropped 2 bases, with 13 bases sitting between them. Germline CDR1 is MDHEN and CDR2 is SYDVKM. This CDR3 is built from 15 residues. CDR3 region: CASSLTSLPPYEQYF. In DNA form, the CDR3 reads TGTGCCAGCAGTTTAACTAGCTTACCTCCCTACGAGCAGTACTTC.

This clone was seen a few times. This sample includes further DNA sequences coding for the same CDR3. The chain joins TRBV7-2 to TRBJ2-7; D is unclear. This CDR3 has 12 amino acids. The V and J ends lost 3 bases and 0 bases respectively, with 3 bases between them. Germline V gene sequence: CDR1 SGHTA, CDR2 FQGNSA. The DNA of the CDR3 is TGTGCCAGCAGCTTGAGCTCCTACGAGCAGTACTTC. Protein product: CASSLSSYEQYF.

This clone came up a few times. The genes are TRBV7-2 and TRBJ2-5; 12 nucleotides match TRBD2. CDR1 and CDR2 from the germline V gene are SGHTA and FQGNSA. J gave up 4 bases and V 6 bases, and 3 bases lay outside the gene matches. CDR3 length: 14 amino acids. The CDR3 region has the DNA TGTGCCAGCAGGCTAGCGGGAGGGGGAGAGACCCAGTACTTC. Amino acids: CASRLAGGGETQYF.

The V call is TRBV11-2, the J call TRBJ1-5; 8 bases are a match to TRBD1. The V segment lost 5 bases and the J segment 9 bases; nucleotides outside the gene matches: 12. The CDR3 runs to 15 residues. Germline V CDR1 and CDR2: SGHAT, FQNNGV. The CDR3 bases are TGTGCCAGCAGCATCGCCGGGACAGGTCTAGGGCCCCAGCATTTT. Translating it yields CASSIAGTGLGPQHF.

The rearrangement uses TRBV10-2 and TRBJ2-7; D not certain. The CDR3 consists of 13 residues. Trimming removed 10 bases at V and 3 bases at J, with 16 bases between. Germline loops: CDR1 WSHSY, CDR2 SAAADI. The CDR3 loop is CATRRYTFYEQYF. CDR3 DNA sequence: TGCGCCACCCGACGGTATACCTTCTACGAGCAGTACTTC.

This rearrangement joins TRBV19 to TRBJ1-5, with TRBD1 identical over 7 bases. Germline-derived CDR1 and CDR2 are LNHDA and SQIVND (reference sequence). With V trimmed by 1 base and J by 4 bases, 4 bases remained unmatched. The CDR3 is 15 amino acids. The CDR3 nucleotides read TGTGCCAGTAGTATAGTGGCAGGGGGAAATCAGCCCCAGCATTTT. Amino acid sequence: CASSIVAGGNQPQHF. Full variable domain (missing parts from reference TRBV19 and TRBJ1-5): DGGITQSPKYLFRKEGQNVTLSCEQNLNHDAMYWYRQDPGQGLRLIYYSQIVNDFQKGDIAEGYSVSREKKESFPLTVTSAQKNPTAFYLCASSIVAGGNQPQHFGDGTRLSIL.

This clone showed up just a few times. This chain links TRBV6-5 with TRBJ2-7; possible D gene TRBD2, 5 bases. Trimming shortened V by 0 bases and J by 6 bases, and 9 bases separated the two germline ends. CDR3 length: 13 residues. CDR1 and CDR2 from the germline V gene are MNHEY and SVGAGI. The CDR3 DNA is TGTGCCAGCAGTTACTCGACGGGATCCGAGCAGTACTTC. Its translation: CASSYSTGSEQYF.

The chain links TRBV5-4 to TRBJ2-7, with 7 bases lining up with TRBD1. CDR1 and CDR2 (germline): SGHNT, YYREEE (reference sequence). The CDR3 contains 14 residues. V lost 4 bases, J lost 3 bases, and 7 bases stayed unmatched. The CDR3 DNA reads as TGTGCCAGCAGCCCGGACAGGCTCATCTACGAGCAGTACTTC. Translating it yields CASSPDRLIYEQYF.

The chain is built from TRBV5-6 and TRBJ2-1; possibly TRBD1 or TRBD2 for D (6 bases each). This CDR3 spans 15 amino acids. Germline V CDR1 and CDR2: SGHDT, YYEEEE. Trimming shortened V by 0 bases and J by 5 bases, and 12 bases separated the two germline ends. The CDR3, as DNA: TGTGCCAGCAGCTTGGGATGGGGGGCCGACAATGAGCAGTTCTTC. Its translation is CASSLGWGADNEQFF. Using reference TRBV5-6 and TRBJ2-1 for the parts outside the CDR3, the full variable domain is DAGVTQSPTHLIKTRGQQVTLRCSPKSGHDTVSWYQQALGQGPQFIFQYYEEEERQRGNFPDRFSGHQFPNYSSELNVNALLLGDSALYLCASSLGWGADNEQFFGPGTRLTVL.

The chain carries TRBV7-6 and TRBJ2-7; D possibly corresponds to TRBD2 (6 bases). V was clipped by 5 bases and J by 9 bases, with 23 bases between them. CDR3 length: 15 residues. In germline, CDR1 is SGHVS, CDR2 FNYEAQ. In DNA form, the CDR3 reads TGTGCCAGCAGCCCGCGCCTGGGGGGAGGTCATGGGCAGTACTTC. Residues: CASSPRLGGGHGQYF.

The chain couples TRBV5-6 to TRBJ2-5; 12 positions agree with TRBD2. The V segment lost 5 bases and the J segment 5 bases; nucleotides outside the gene matches: 4. CDR1 SGHDT and CDR2 YYEEEE come from the germline V gene. The CDR3 length is 14 residues. CDR3 region: CASSWGTSGETQYF. The CDR3 nucleotides are TGTGCCAGCAGTTGGGGGACTAGCGGGGAGACCCAGTACTTC.

This clone was observed once. This chain connects TRBV5-1 to TRBJ2-6; 9 bases are a match to TRBD2. Looked up from germline, CDR1 is SGHRS and CDR2 is YFSETQ. Losses at the gene ends were 5 bases for V and 4 bases for J; bases not matched to a gene: 10. The CDR3 is made up of 17 amino acids. The DNA of the CDR3 is TGCGCCAGCAGTTTAGTAGCGGGAGTGGTCGGGGCCAACGTCCTGACTTTC. Translation gives CASSLVAGVVGANVLTF.

The CDR3 DNA is TGTGCCAGCAGTTACAGCGCAACAGCCAGTTACTACGAGCAGTACTTC. Protein product: CASSYSATASYYEQYF. The chain carries TRBV6-5 and TRBJ2-7; D ambiguous. Germline V gene lookup returns CDR1 MNHEY and CDR2 SVGAGI. The ends were cut back, 2 bases at V and 3 bases at J, with 17 bases in the middle. The CDR3 is made up of 16 amino acids.

V and J are TRBV9 and TRBJ1-2; unclear D gene. V shed 9 bases and J shed 10 bases, with 7 bases lying between them. Germline CDR1 and CDR2: SGDLS and YYNGEE. This CDR3 is 8 amino acids long. The CDR3: CATVPYTF. DNA for the CDR3: TGTGCCACCGTCCCCTACACCTTC.

This sequence joins TRBV9 and TRBJ1-2; D unresolved. This CDR3 is built from 14 residues. V was cut by 0 bases and J by 2 bases, with 8 bases left in between. Germline CDR1 SGDLS, CDR2 YYNGEE. CDR3 nucleotide sequence: TGTGCCAGCAGCGTAGTCGGAGGGAACTATGGCTACACCTTC. Translation: CASSVVGGNYGYTF.

This chain's CDR3 is CASSPWGDATNEKLFF. The CDR3 DNA reads TGTGCCAGCTCACCGTGGGGAGACGCAACTAATGAAAAACTGTTTTTT. The V gene is TRBV18, the J gene TRBJ1-4; D is ambiguous. The CDR3 is made up of 16 amino acids. The germline V gene encodes CDR1 KGHSH and CDR2 LQKENI. The V gene lost 3 bases and the J gene lost 0 bases, with 11 bases spanning the gap. Supplemented by reference TRBV18 and TRBJ1-4, the full variable domain reads NAGVMQNPRHLVRRRGQEARLRCSPMKGHSHVYWYRQLPEEGLKFMVYLQKENIIDESGMPKERFSAEFPKEGPSILRIQQVVRGDSAAYFCASSPWGDATNEKLFFGSGTQLSVL.

This chain joins TRBV10-1 and TRBJ1-1, with 8 bases lining up with TRBD1. This CDR3 is 16 amino acids long. Germline V lookup: CDR1 WNHNN, CDR2 SYGVQD (reference sequence). V lost 6 bases to trimming and J lost 6 bases; unmatched junction nucleotides: 15. CDR3 bases: TGCGCCAGCAGCCGCGACAGGGGCCATAACGACGCTGAAGCTTTCTTT. It is translated as CASSRDRGHNDAEAFF.

This clone was seen only a few times. The chain joins TRBV10-3 to TRBJ2-3; perhaps TRBD2 as D (5 bases). The CDR3 runs 13 residues. Deletions cut 6 bases from V and 4 bases from J, with 11 bases between. Germline V lookup: CDR1 ENHRY, CDR2 SYGVKD. CDR3 sequence reads: CAIRGSEADTQYF. Here the CDR3 DNA reads TGTGCCATCAGAGGGAGCGAGGCAGATACGCAGTATTTT.

The rearrangement uses TRBV28 and TRBJ2-7; TRBD2 is a possible D gene (5 bases). There are 13 residues in the CDR3. In germline, CDR1 is MDHEN, CDR2 SYDVKM. V was clipped by 7 bases and J by 3 bases, with 13 bases between them. This chain's CDR3 is CASMGQGSYEQYF. The CDR3 DNA sequence: TGTGCCAGCATGGGCCAAGGGAGCTACGAGCAGTACTTC.